One and the same sample provided the 23 T cell receptor beta chains below, sequenced in a study of cytomegalovirus exposure and HLA in healthy donors. Vbeta (60) and Jbeta (13) primers were used in the PCR. Data came from immunoSEQ multiplex PCR; TCRdb stores just in-frame clones and leaves some out. This listing includes approximately 45,000 clones. The sample comprised PBMCs. The receptors come from a woman aged 40-49 years in good health and CMV-seronegative.

This chain joins TRBV19 and TRBJ1-5; D gene unclear. CDR3 length: 14 amino acids. Trimming cost V 10 bases and J 2 bases, with 15 bases left between them. Germline V gives CDR1 LNHDA, CDR2 SQIVND (reference sequence). In nucleotides, the CDR3 is TGTGCCACTGGAGAGGTGGTGGGCAATCAGCCCCAGCATTTT. Residues: CATGEVVGNQPQHF.

Written as DNA, the CDR3 is TGCGCCAGCAGCAATCTGGTTGGGGGCGAGAGCGAGCAGTACTTC. Protein sequence: CASSNLVGGESEQYF. The chain has TRBV5-1 and TRBJ2-7, with D possibly matching TRBD1 (6 bases). This CDR3 spans 15 amino acids. Germline loops: CDR1 SGHRS, CDR2 YFSETQ. V was pared by 4 bases and J by 6 bases, with 20 bases between. Together with reference TRBV5-1 and TRBJ2-7, the CDR3 gives the full variable domain: KAGVTQTPRYLIKTRGQQVTLSCSPISGHRSVSWYQQTPGQGLQFLFEYFSETQRNKGNFPGRFSGRQFSNSRSEMNVSTLELGDSALYLCASSNLVGGESEQYFGPGTRLTVT.

The CDR3 nucleotides are TGTGCCAGCTTAGGGGGGGCGGGGGCCGATACGCAGTATTTT. Its translation is CASLGGAGADTQYF. The V and J genes are TRBV2 and TRBJ2-3; TRBD2 is a possible D gene (7 bases). CDR3 length equals 14 residues. The V gene lost 8 bases and the J gene lost 6 bases, with 18 bases spanning the gap. Germline-derived CDR1 and CDR2 are SNHLY and FYNNEI.

Frequency places this clone as medium-sized. The chain is built from TRBV9 and TRBJ1-1; D call uncertain. The CDR3 loop spans 12 amino acids. Trimming stripped 4 bases from V and 7 bases from J, with 11 bases between. Germline-derived CDR1 and CDR2 are SGDLS and YYNGEE. The CDR3 protein is CASSPNNVEAFF. The CDR3 bases are TGTGCCAGCAGCCCCAACAATGTTGAAGCTTTCTTT.

This chain joins TRBV6-5 and TRBJ1-2; maybe TRBD1 (5 bases). Germline assignment: CDR1 MNHEY and CDR2 SVGAGI. The V end was cut by 0 bases, the J end by 8 bases, with 19 bases between. The CDR3 runs 16 residues. CDR3 in DNA: TGTGCCAGCAGTTACTCCAGGACAATTAGGTTAAGCGGCTACACCTTC. As protein: CASSYSRTIRLSGYTF.

The rearrangement uses TRBV29-1 and TRBJ1-1; D is perhaps TRBD1 (5 bases). V was cut by 7 bases and J by 0 bases, with 18 bases left in between. The CDR3 covers 15 residues. Germline V gives CDR1 SQVTM, CDR2 ANQGSEA. CDR3 in DNA: TGCAGCGCAGGGCCCGGATGGGGAATGAACACTGAAGCTTTCTTT. Its translation: CSAGPGWGMNTEAFF.

The chain joins TRBV6-1 to TRBJ2-5, with TRBD1 matching over 8 bases. The CDR3 runs to 13 residues. The ends lost 2 bases at V and 7 bases at J; junction bases unmatched: 3. Germline CDR1 and CDR2: MNHNS and SASEGT. CDR3 DNA sequence: TGTGCCAGCAGTGAACAACAGGGGGGGACCCAGTACTTC. The encoded protein is CASSEQQGGTQYF.

The J gene is TRBJ1-1, the V gene TRBV20-1; perhaps TRBD1 as D (6 bases). V lost 6 bases, J lost 10 bases, and 15 bases lay in between. The CDR3 totals 11 residues. Germline assignment: CDR1 DFQATT and CDR2 SNEGSKA (reference sequence). The CDR3: CSAWVGGRAFF. CDR3 DNA: TGCAGTGCCTGGGTAGGGGGAAGAGCTTTCTTT.

The rearrangement uses TRBV5-3 and TRBJ1-1; weak D call: TRBD1 (6 bases). TRBV5-3 counts as an open reading frame of uncertain function. This CDR3 has 12 residues. Trimming shortened V by 10 bases and J by 5 bases, and 15 bases separated the two germline ends. Here the CDR3 DNA reads TGTGCCCGGAAGGGGGATTTGACTGAAGCTTTCTTT. Translated: CARKGDLTEAFF.

The rearrangement joins TRBV30 to TRBJ1-2, with D perhaps matching TRBD1 (6 bases). This CDR3 is 14 amino acids long. The germline V gene encodes CDR1 GTSNPN and CDR2 SVGIG (reference sequence). Trimming stripped 3 bases from V and 8 bases from J, with 19 bases between. CDR3 DNA: TGTGCCTGGAGGTTCCCTGGGGGCTTTGGGGGCTACACCTTC. Translated, it gives CAWRFPGGFGGYTF.

The V call is TRBV18, the J call TRBJ1-2; no clear D gene. V gave up 3 bases and J gave up 0 bases, with 8 bases separating them. There are 14 residues in the CDR3. Germline V gene data show CDR1 as KGHSH and CDR2 as LQKENI. This chain's CDR3 is CASSPEQSNYGYTF. In DNA, the CDR3 is TGTGCCAGCTCACCCGAACAGTCTAACTATGGCTACACCTTC.

The chain recombines TRBV28 with TRBJ2-7; no reliable D call. Germline lookup yields CDR1 MDHEN and CDR2 SYDVKM. There are 11 residues in the CDR3. With 7 bases removed from V and 3 bases from J, the gap between germline ends came to 7 bases. CDR3 loop: CASTNVYEQYF. CDR3 bases: TGTGCCAGCACTAATGTCTACGAGCAGTACTTC.

The V and J genes are TRBV28 and TRBJ1-2, with a weak D call TRBD1 (6 bases). Trimming pared 5 bases from V and 5 bases from J, leaving 24 bases between. Per the germline V gene, CDR1 is MDHEN and CDR2 is SYDVKM. This CDR3 spans 17 amino acids. CDR3 sequence: CASSQNTGRGFGYGYTF. DNA for the CDR3: TGTGCCAGCAGTCAGAACACAGGGAGGGGTTTTGGGTATGGCTACACCTTC.

The chain uses TRBV10-3 and TRBJ2-7; maybe TRBD2 (5 bases). Looked up from germline, CDR1 is ENHRY and CDR2 is SYGVKD. This CDR3 is 12 amino acids long. Trimming took off 5 bases at V and 3 bases at J, with 8 bases between the two ends. The CDR3 DNA is TGTGCCATCAGTCTTGAGGGCTACGAGCAGTACTTC. Translating gives CAISLEGYEQYF.

The gene calls are TRBV29-1 and TRBJ1-2, with TRBD1 identical over 9 bases. J lost 7 bases, V lost 6 bases, and 6 bases had no gene match. Germline V lookup: CDR1 SQVTM, CDR2 ANQGSEA. The CDR3 is 12 amino acids. CDR3 nucleotides: TGCAGCGTCTCCGGGACAGGGTTTGGCTACACCTTC. Translation: CSVSGTGFGYTF. Using reference TRBV29-1 and TRBJ1-2 for the parts outside the CDR3, the full variable domain is SAVISQKPSRDICQRGTSLTIQCQVDSQVTMMFWYRQQPGQSLTLIATANQGSEATYESGFVIDKFPISRPNLTFSTLTVSNMSPEDSSIYLCSVSGTGFGYTFGSGTRLTVV.

The chain combines TRBV2 with TRBJ1-4; weak D call: TRBD1 (6 bases). The CDR3 covers 15 residues. V dropped 7 bases and J dropped 0 bases, with 12 bases sitting between them. Germline assignment: CDR1 SNHLY and CDR2 FYNNEI. The CDR3 DNA follows: TGTGCCAGCAAAACAAGGGACACAACTAATGAAAAACTGTTTTTT. It translates to CASKTRDTTNEKLFF.

The chain joins TRBV7-6 to TRBJ2-7; perhaps TRBD1 as D (6 bases). The germline CDR1 and CDR2 sequences are SGHVS and FNYEAQ. The V and J ends lost 5 bases and 1 base respectively, with 12 bases between them. This CDR3 is built from 14 residues. The chain's CDR3 is CASSRSGVSYEQYF. Written as DNA, the CDR3 is TGTGCCAGCAGCCGATCAGGGGTATCCTACGAGCAGTACTTC.

This CDR3 is CAWSESSTGRTQYF. CDR3 nucleotides: TGTGCCTGGAGTGAATCCTCGACCGGGAGGACCCAGTACTTC. The gene calls are TRBV30 and TRBJ2-5, with a weak D call TRBD2 (6 bases). Per the germline V gene, CDR1 is GTSNPN and CDR2 is SVGIG (reference sequence). The CDR3 covers 14 residues. V lost 1 base to trimming and J lost 7 bases, with 16 bases between them.

V is TRBV5-1 and J is TRBJ1-1; the D gene is possibly TRBD1 (5 bases). The CDR3 is 14 residues long. The ends were cut back, 0 bases at V and 3 bases at J, with 9 bases in the middle. The V gene's germline CDR1 is SGHRS and CDR2 YFSETQ. This chain's CDR3 is CASSLGREDTEAFF. The CDR3 nucleotides read TGCGCCAGCAGCTTGGGCAGGGAGGACACTGAAGCTTTCTTT.

The chain carries TRBV18 and TRBJ2-1, with 10 bases that match TRBD2. CDR3 size: 16 residues. With 8 bases clipped from V and 5 bases from J, the junction kept 12 bases outside the gene matches. CDR1 KGHSH and CDR2 LQKENI come from the germline V gene. DNA for the CDR3: TGTGCCAGCACGAGCCGAGCGGGAGGGCCGGACAATGAGCAGTTCTTC. It is translated as CASTSRAGGPDNEQFF.

This rearrangement joins TRBV19 to TRBJ2-7, with 8 bases identical to TRBD1. V gave up 6 bases and J gave up 2 bases; unmatched junction bases: 9. Germline lookup yields CDR1 LNHDA and CDR2 SQIVND (reference sequence). The CDR3 runs 15 residues. The CDR3 nucleotides are TGTGCCAGTAGGCCCACGGACAGGGCCACCTACGAGCAGTACTTC. Encoded protein: CASRPTDRATYEQYF.

The chain employs TRBV5-8 and TRBJ1-1; D uncertain. This CDR3 contains 13 residues. Trimming removed 2 bases from V and 4 bases from J, with 9 bases in between. CDR1 SGHTS and CDR2 YDEGEE come from the germline V gene. The CDR3 sequence: CASSLSRGTEAFF. The CDR3, as DNA: TGTGCCAGCAGCTTATCCCGGGGCACTGAAGCTTTCTTT.

The rearrangement joins TRBV19 to TRBJ1-3; D remains ambiguous. V dropped 6 bases and J dropped 0 bases, with 15 bases sitting between them. This CDR3 region has 16 residues. Germline CDR1 is LNHDA and CDR2 is SQIVND (reference sequence). The CDR3 sequence is CASSITPGNSGNTIYF. The CDR3 coding sequence is TGTGCCAGTAGCATCACCCCGGGAAACTCTGGAAACACCATATATTTT.